A selection of T cell receptor beta chains follows, all from one sample in a study of shared clonotypes between healthy human individuals. Repertoires were generated with immunoSEQ multiplex PCR, while TCRdb's copy carries only in-frame clones and drops some. This repertoire shows about 2 million clones, 85% to 95% found once; its top ten account for approximately 0.13%. The material sequenced was naive CD4+ T cells sorted from blood. These receptors originate from a man in his late teens or twenties in good health. The CDR3 runs from the conserved cysteine through the conserved F or W. Fields, in order: CDR3 protein, CDR3 DNA, V gene, CDR3 length, D gene, J gene. A D gene is named only where the DNA matches it firmly.

CDR3: CASSPSRGWETQYF; DNA: TGTGCCAGCTCACCATCGAGGGGGTGGGAGACCCAGTACTTC; V: TRBV18; length: 14; D: -; J: TRBJ2-5
CDR3: CAGRTAVGSPLHF; DNA: TGTGCCGGTCGGACCGCCGTAGGTTCACCCCTCCACTTT; V: TRBV30; length: 13; D: -; J: TRBJ1-6
CDR3: CASSPDGSSGNTIYF; DNA: TGCGCCAGCAGCCCGGACGGATCTTCTGGAAACACCATATATTTT; V: TRBV4-1; length: 15; D: -; J: TRBJ1-3
CDR3: CASSVSSGNTIYF; DNA: TGTGCCAGCAGTGTAAGCTCTGGAAACACCATATATTTT; V: TRBV2; length: 13; D: -; J: TRBJ1-3
CDR3: CASSVGTSGSHEQFF; DNA: TGTGCCAGCTCAGTTGGGACTAGCGGAAGCCATGAGCAGTTCTTC; V: TRBV18; length: 15; D: TRBD2; J: TRBJ2-1
CDR3: CAISGGNTGELFF; DNA: TGTGCCATCAGTGGGGGTAACACCGGGGAGCTGTTTTTT; V: TRBV10-3; length: 13; D: -; J: TRBJ2-2
CDR3: CAWRGVDTIYF; DNA: TGTGCCTGGAGGGGCGTAGACACCATATATTTT; V: TRBV30; length: 11; D: -; J: TRBJ1-3
CDR3: CSVEEQDGYEQYF; DNA: TGCAGCGTTGAAGAACAGGACGGATACGAGCAGTACTTC; V: TRBV29-1; length: 13; D: -; J: TRBJ2-7
CDR3: CASSVPGSGANVLTF; DNA: TGTGCCAGCAGTGTTCCAGGGTCTGGGGCCAACGTCCTGACTTTC; V: TRBV6-1; length: 15; D: -; J: TRBJ2-6
CDR3: CASSLTVGNAAYEQYF; DNA: TGCGCCAGCAGCTTGACCGTTGGTAACGCAGCCTACGAGCAGTACTTC; V: TRBV5-1; length: 16; D: -; J: TRBJ2-7
CDR3: CASSLGTTGGLEKLFF; DNA: TGCGCCAGCAGCTTGGGGACCACAGGGGGTCTTGAAAAACTGTTTTTT; V: TRBV5-1; length: 16; D: TRBD1; J: TRBJ1-4
CDR3: CASSLGGDSYTDTQYF; DNA: TGCGCCAGCAGCTTAGGAGGGGATAGTTACACAGATACGCAGTATTTT; V: TRBV5-1; length: 16; D: -; J: TRBJ2-3
CDR3: CASSMGLETYEQYF; DNA: TGCGCCAGCAGTATGGGGCTAGAGACCTACGAGCAGTACTTC; V: TRBV10-1; length: 14; D: -; J: TRBJ2-7
CDR3: CASSLEGSEFF; DNA: TGTGCCAGCAGCTTAGAGGGTAGCGAGTTCTTC; V: TRBV5-4; length: 11; D: -; J: TRBJ2-1
CDR3: CAWSVHGKIVNEQFF; DNA: TGTGCCTGGAGTGTACACGGGAAGATTGTGAATGAGCAGTTCTTC; V: TRBV30; length: 15; D: -; J: TRBJ2-1
CDR3: CASPTGGDTGELFF; DNA: TGTGCCAGCCCGACAGGGGGCGACACCGGGGAGCTGTTTTTT; V: TRBV2; length: 14; D: TRBD1; J: TRBJ2-2
CDR3: CASSTQGANEKLFF; DNA: TGTGCCAGCAGTACCCAGGGGGCTAATGAAAAACTGTTTTTT; V: TRBV2; length: 14; D: TRBD1; J: TRBJ1-4